Listed below are T cell receptor beta chains from one sample, sequenced in a study of blood T cell repertoires in COVID-19. Using immunoSEQ multiplex PCR, the repertoire was profiled, and TCRdb retains in-frame clones only, with some absent. The repertoire holds some 29,000 clones, with about 90% as singletons. Sequences were obtained from peripheral blood. These TCRs come from a man between 65 and 80 years old with active or convalescent COVID-19. CDR3s include the opening cysteine and the closing phenylalanine or tryptophan. D genes are given only for firm matches. Clone sizes are given selectively: once, few, many, or a class where the clone is expanded.

len	d_gene	abundance	v_gene	j_gene	CDR3nt	CDR3aa
14	NA	NA	TRBV18	TRBJ1-1	TGTGCCAGCTCACTGACAGTAAGTGTCGCTGAAGCTTTCTTT	CASSLTVSVAEAFF
13	TRBD1	NA	TRBV2	TRBJ2-7	TGTGCCAGCAGTGAGGGGACAGCCTACGAGCAGTACTTC	CASSEGTAYEQYF
17	NA	NA	TRBV27	TRBJ2-2	TGTGCCAGCAGTTTTCCCGCTCGCCGGGGATCTGCCGGGGAGCTGTTTTTT	CASSFPARRGSAGELFF
14	NA	NA	TRBV11-1	TRBJ1-1	TGTGCCAGCAGCTTAGGAGGGGGGAACACTGAAGCTTTCTTT	CASSLGGGNTEAFF
13	NA	NA	TRBV5-5	TRBJ1-5	TGTGCCAGCAGCTTGACAGGTTATCAGCCCCAGCATTTT	CASSLTGYQPQHF
13	NA	NA	TRBV10-3	TRBJ1-1	TGTGCCATGCAAAAGGACAGGAACACTGAAGCTTTCTTT	CAMQKDRNTEAFF
15	NA	few	TRBV4-3	TRBJ1-6	TGCGCCAGCAGCCAAGATCCTAGGCAGAATTCACCCCTCCACTTT	CASSQDPRQNSPLHF
14	NA	NA	TRBV4-1	TRBJ1-2	TGCGCCAGCAGCCAAAACACCGGAGGCTATGGCTACACCTTC	CASSQNTGGYGYTF
15	NA	NA	TRBV28	TRBJ1-5	TGTGCCAGCAGCCCTTCGGGTATCGGAGGTCAGCCCCAGCATTTT	CASSPSGIGGQPQHF
19	NA	NA	TRBV28	TRBJ1-3	TGTGCCAGCAGTTTATGGGCCTACACTGGACAGAGCTCTGGAAACACCATATATTTT	CASSLWAYTGQSSGNTIYF
15	NA	NA	TRBV30	TRBJ1-1	TGTGCCTGGAGTGTATTAAGGACACTGAACACTGAAGCTTTCTTT	CAWSVLRTLNTEAFF
11	NA	NA	TRBV15	TRBJ1-3	TGTGCCACCAGCAGAGATGGGCCCCTGGTATTT	CATSRDGPLVF
15	TRBD1	NA	TRBV11-2	TRBJ2-3	TGTGCCAGCAGTTCCCCTGACAGGGGCGTAGATACGCAGTATTTT	CASSSPDRGVDTQYF
14	TRBD1	once	TRBV7-2	TRBJ1-4	TGTGCCAGCAGCTTGGGACAGGGGTTTGAAAAACTGTTTTTT	CASSLGQGFEKLFF
14	NA	NA	TRBV6-5	TRBJ2-2	TGTGCCAGCAGACCCGGGGGTAACACCGGGGAGCTGTTTTTT	CASRPGGNTGELFF
14	TRBD1	NA	TRBV10-1	TRBJ2-7	TGCGCCAGCAGTGACGGGACAGGGATCTACGAGCAGTACTTC	CASSDGTGIYEQYF
15	NA	NA	TRBV7-7	TRBJ2-5	TGTGCCAGCAGCCCCACCCCGAGCGGCGTGGAGACCCAGTACTTC	CASSPTPSGVETQYF
15	TRBD1	NA	TRBV9	TRBJ2-2	TGTGCCAGCAGCGTAGTCCCAGGGGGCACCGGGGAGCTGTTTTTT	CASSVVPGGTGELFF
16	TRBD1	NA	TRBV5-4	TRBJ1-2	TGTGCCAGCAGCTTGGCCCCTACAGGGGGTTTGGATGGCTACACCTTC	CASSLAPTGGLDGYTF
16	TRBD1	NA	TRBV15	TRBJ1-2	TGTGCCACCAGCAGGGACAGGGGGAGCGTAGGCTATGGCTACACCTTC	CATSRDRGSVGYGYTF
13	NA	NA	TRBV7-3	TRBJ2-7	TGTGCCAGCAGCTTAAACTCAGGCTACGAGCAGTACTTC	CASSLNSGYEQYF
12	NA	NA	TRBV20-1	TRBJ1-1	TGCAGTGCTAGTACTTCCACAGTTCAAGCTTTCTTT	CSASTSTVQAFF
17	TRBD1	NA	TRBV7-8	TRBJ1-5	TGTGCCAGCAGCTTAGTTAGGCCCACGGGACAGGGAGAGCCCCAGCATTTT	CASSLVRPTGQGEPQHF
14	TRBD2	NA	TRBV10-2	TRBJ2-7	TGCGCCAGCAGTGACGGGAGGGCCATTGCTGAGCAGTACTTC	CASSDGRAIAEQYF
15	NA	NA	TRBV30	TRBJ1-6	TGTGCCTGGAGTGTACCAGGCGAAGTTAATTCACCCCTCCACTTT	CAWSVPGEVNSPLHF
13	NA	NA	TRBV10-3	TRBJ1-1	TGTGCCATCAGGCCGTTGGGGGCCACTGAAGCTTTCTTT	CAIRPLGATEAFF
16	NA	once	TRBV4-1	TRBJ2-1	TGCGCCAGCAGCCAAGAAGGTACAGGGGGGGACAATGAGCAGTTCTTC	CASSQEGTGGDNEQFF
15	NA	NA	TRBV4-1	TRBJ2-3	TGCGCCAGCAGCCAAGGTGGGACTTTCCCAGATACGCAGTATTTT	CASSQGGTFPDTQYF
14	NA	once	TRBV7-9	TRBJ1-2	TGTGCCAGCAGCTTAAGGGAGGGAGTCTATGGCTACACCTTC	CASSLREGVYGYTF
15	NA	NA	TRBV19	TRBJ1-2	TGTGCCAGTAGTACACAGGGAGAGCCCGACTATGGCTACACCTTC	CASSTQGEPDYGYTF
15	TRBD2	NA	TRBV24-1	TRBJ2-2	TGTGCCACCAGTGCCCTGGGGAGGGAATCCGGGGAGCTGTTTTTT	CATSALGRESGELFF
15	NA	NA	TRBV25-1	TRBJ1-2	TGTGCCAGCAGTGAAGCCGGGACAACTAACTATGGCTACACCTTC	CASSEAGTTNYGYTF
15	NA	NA	TRBV19	TRBJ1-2	TGTGCCAGTACTACCCTCGGACTCCCGGGCTATGGCTACACCTTC	CASTTLGLPGYGYTF
15	NA	few	TRBV9	TRBJ1-2	TGTGCCAGCAGCCCCCGCCTGGGGCAGGGTGGTGGCTACACCTTC	CASSPRLGQGGGYTF
13	TRBD1	NA	TRBV19	TRBJ1-2	TGTGCCAGTTCGACAGGGGATCGATATGGCTACACCTTC	CASSTGDRYGYTF
15	NA	NA	TRBV28	TRBJ1-2	TGTGCCAGCAGCCAGGTAGGAGGACCCTTCTATGGCTACACCTTC	CASSQVGGPFYGYTF
15	NA	NA	TRBV19	TRBJ1-5	TGTGCCAGTAGTATGAGCCCATATAGCAATCAGCCCCAGCATTTT	CASSMSPYSNQPQHF
12	NA	few	TRBV29-1	TRBJ1-1	TGCAGCGTTCTCGGGAGGAGGAATCCGGCTTTCTTT	CSVLGRRNPAFF
14	TRBD1	NA	TRBV4-3	TRBJ2-1	TGCGCCAGCAGCCTTTCCTTCGACAGGGATGAGCAGTTCTTC	CASSLSFDRDEQFF
14	NA	NA	TRBV28	TRBJ2-7	TGTGCCAGCAAGGTTGGCGCTACGGGGAGAGAGCAGTACTTC	CASKVGATGREQYF
13	NA	NA	TRBV29-1	TRBJ1-3	TGCAGCGTGCTTCCTAACTCTGGAAACACCATATATTTT	CSVLPNSGNTIYF
14	NA	NA	TRBV6-5	TRBJ1-2	TGTGCCAGCAGTTACGGGCTCACCACCTATGGCTACACCTTC	CASSYGLTTYGYTF
14	TRBD2	NA	TRBV7-2	TRBJ2-7	TGTGCCAGCAGCTCGGGCGGGAGCTCCTACGAGCAGTACTTC	CASSSGGSSYEQYF
13	NA	NA	TRBV7-3	TRBJ2-7	TGTGCCAGCAGTCAGGAATGGGAGAACGAGCAGTACTTC	CASSQEWENEQYF
16	NA	NA	TRBV9	TRBJ2-2	TGTGCCAGCAGCATCGACTTTACAGGGTCCACCGGGGAGCTGTTTTTT	CASSIDFTGSTGELFF
15	TRBD2	NA	TRBV5-1	TRBJ2-1	TGCGCCGCTTCCCGGGGGGTAGCTGCTTACAATGAGCAGTTCTTC	CAASRGVAAYNEQFF
17	TRBD2	NA	TRBV28	TRBJ2-5	TGTGCCAGCGGAGGCTTTGGCTCGGCGGGAGTAGCGGAGACCCAGTACTTC	CASGGFGSAGVAETQYF
15	NA	NA	TRBV27	TRBJ1-5	TGTGCCAGCAGTTTCTTGGCCTCGGGTAATCAGCCCCAGCATTTT	CASSFLASGNQPQHF
13	TRBD1	NA	TRBV5-1	TRBJ1-2	TGCGCCAGCAGCTTGACAGGGGGCGATGGCTACACCTTC	CASSLTGGDGYTF
21	NA	NA	TRBV21-1	TRBJ2-1	TGTGCCAGCAAAAAAGAGGAGGGGGAGGGCCTACTTACTTGCTCCTACAATGAGCAGTTCTTC	CASKKEEGEGLLTCSYNEQFF
13	NA	NA	TRBV24-1	TRBJ2-5	TGTGCCACCGCGACGCTAGCCCAAGAGACCCAGTACTTC	CATATLAQETQYF
11	NA	NA	TRBV2	TRBJ2-5	TGTGCCAGCAGTGGTAAAGAGACCCAGTACTTC	CASSGKETQYF